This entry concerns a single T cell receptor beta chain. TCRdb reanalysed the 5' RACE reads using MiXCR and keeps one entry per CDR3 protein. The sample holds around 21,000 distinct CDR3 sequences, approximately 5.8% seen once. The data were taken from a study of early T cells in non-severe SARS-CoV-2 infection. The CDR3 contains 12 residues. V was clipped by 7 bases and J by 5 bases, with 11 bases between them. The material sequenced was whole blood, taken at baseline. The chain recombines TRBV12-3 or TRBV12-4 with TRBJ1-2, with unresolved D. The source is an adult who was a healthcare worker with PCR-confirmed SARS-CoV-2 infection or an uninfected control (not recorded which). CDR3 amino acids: CASTPRDYGYTF. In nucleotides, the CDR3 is TGTGCCAGCACCCCACGGGATTATGGCTACACCTTC.